A single T cell receptor beta chain is shown here with its context. This sample is part of a study of blood T cell repertoires in COVID-19. Here immunoSEQ multiplex PCR was the method, and the copy in TCRdb shows in-frame clones only, minus some. The sample carries over 100,000 clones, about 83% recorded once. V was shortened by 1 base and J by 5 bases, with 6 bases between the two germline ends. Germline loops: CDR1 SGHTA, CDR2 FQGTGA. The CDR3 sequence is 13 residues long. The clonotype comes from a woman aged 30 to 39 who had recovered from COVID-19. This chain connects TRBV7-3 to TRBJ2-1; D gene ambiguous. Sequenced sample: PBMCs or T cells enriched from blood (not recorded which). The CDR3 nucleotides read TGTGCCAGCAGCTTAAGGAGCCACAATGAGCAGTTCTTC. This sequence encodes CASSLRSHNEQFF.